The clone carrying this T cell receptor beta chain was detected only once. The sample belongs to a study of blood T cell repertoires in COVID-19. Study information: Sites across the United States, Italy and Spain contributed samples from acute and convalescent COVID-19.

As originally analysed: It was from reference gene primer amplification that nucleated cell counts were estimated. Some clones are missing from TCRdb's copy, which holds only in-frame ones; the method was immunoSEQ multiplex PCR. Clone size and the V and J calls come from that table; the DNA yielded D and trimming. Among under 200,000 clones, around 74% were seen once, and the ten largest hold roughly 3.5%. The CDR3 has 13 amino acids. The TCR comes from an elderly woman with acute or convalescent COVID-19. The specimen was peripheral blood. The J gene is TRBJ2-7, the V gene TRBV21-1; the table's D call, TRBD1, was not checked against the DNA. TRBV21-1 constitutes a pseudogene. In nucleotides, the CDR3 is TGTGCCAGCAGCAAAGTGGGCCAGAACGGGCAGTACTTC. It is translated as CASSKVGQNGQYF.